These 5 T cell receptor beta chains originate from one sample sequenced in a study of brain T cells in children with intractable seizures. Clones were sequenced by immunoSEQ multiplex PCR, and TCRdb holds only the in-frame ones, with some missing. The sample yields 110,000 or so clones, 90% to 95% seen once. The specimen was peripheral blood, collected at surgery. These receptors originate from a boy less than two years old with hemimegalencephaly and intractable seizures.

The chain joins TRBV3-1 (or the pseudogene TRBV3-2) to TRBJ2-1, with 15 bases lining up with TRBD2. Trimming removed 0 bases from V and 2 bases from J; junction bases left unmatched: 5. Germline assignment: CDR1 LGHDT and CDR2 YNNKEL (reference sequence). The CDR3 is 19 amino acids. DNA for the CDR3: TGTGCCAGCAGCCAAGATCCGGGACTAGCGGGGGGTACCTACAATGAGCAGTTCTTC. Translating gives CASSQDPGLAGGTYNEQFF.

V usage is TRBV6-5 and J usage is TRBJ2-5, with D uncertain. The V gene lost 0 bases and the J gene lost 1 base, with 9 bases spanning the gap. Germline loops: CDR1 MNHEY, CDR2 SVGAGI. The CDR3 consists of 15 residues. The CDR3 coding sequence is TGTGCCAGCAGTTACTCGATGACAACCCAAGAGACCCAGTACTTC. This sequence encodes CASSYSMTTQETQYF.

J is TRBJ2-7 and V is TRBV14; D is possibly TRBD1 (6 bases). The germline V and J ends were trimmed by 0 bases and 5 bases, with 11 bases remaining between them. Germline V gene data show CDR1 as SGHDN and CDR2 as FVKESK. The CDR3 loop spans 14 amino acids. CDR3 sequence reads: CASSQEPYRDEQYF. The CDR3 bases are TGTGCCAGCAGCCAAGAACCGTACAGGGACGAGCAGTACTTC.

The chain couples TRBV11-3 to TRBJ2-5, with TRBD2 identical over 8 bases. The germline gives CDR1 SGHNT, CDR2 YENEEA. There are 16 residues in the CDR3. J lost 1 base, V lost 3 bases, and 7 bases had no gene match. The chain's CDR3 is CASSFSAGGAQETQYF. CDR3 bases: TGTGCCAGCAGCTTCTCCGCGGGGGGCGCCCAAGAGACCCAGTACTTC.

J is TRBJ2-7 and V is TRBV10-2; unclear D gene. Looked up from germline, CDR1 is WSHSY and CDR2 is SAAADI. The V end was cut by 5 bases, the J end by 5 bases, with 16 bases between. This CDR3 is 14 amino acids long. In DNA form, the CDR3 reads TGCGCCAGCAGTTCCCTTCGCGGCCCAGACGAGCAGTACTTC. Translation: CASSSLRGPDEQYF.